This entry concerns a single T cell receptor (beta chain). Different DNA sequences within this sample yield the same CDR3. The sample originates from a study of blood T cell repertoires in COVID-19. This CDR3 has 15 residues. Per germline, CDR1 SGHAT and CDR2 FQNNGV. V was clipped by 1 base and J by 1 base, with 8 bases between them. Profiled with immunoSEQ multiplex PCR; TCRdb holds only in-frame clones, not every one. The sample has about 300,000 clones, approximately 89% seen once; the top ten hold 1.8%. The material sequenced was peripheral blood. This clonotype was sampled from a woman in her twenties or thirties with COVID-19, enrolled during active disease. The J gene is TRBJ1-3, the V gene TRBV11-2; TRBD1 is a possible D gene (6 bases). CDR3 in amino acids: CASSLVQGSGNTIYF. DNA for the CDR3: TGTGCCAGCAGCTTAGTCCAGGGGTCTGGAAACACCATATATTTT.